The TCR beta chain under discussion was sequenced for a study of vaccination effects on CD4 cells after COVID-19 (dated by TCRdb to between 2021 and 2024). Looking at the study overall: Across the study, the median time from the second dose to post-vaccine sampling was 72 days (range 14 to 241). SARS-CoV-2 spike-specific CD4+ TCR repertoires were compared before and after mRNA vaccination in COVID-19 convalescent patients and in infection-naive vaccine recipients. The full study included some eleven COVID-19 convalescent patients and several SARS-CoV-2-naive healthy vaccine recipients. In the study, cultures from other donors were sequenced using the Oncomine TCR Beta short-read assay on an Illumina iSeq 100.

The research as a whole found: Among healthy vaccine recipients, nearly all vaccine-induced clones were SARS-CoV-2 mono-reactive, and only 1 of 255 was cross-reactive with common cold coronaviruses. The study was limited by a small number of convalescent patients, and early post-infection timepoints were lacking. Clones induced by infection and clones induced by vaccination both contracted markedly at late timepoints after vaccination, which fits with T cell responses waning over time.

The ViraFEST assay stimulated PBMC with viral peptide pools and then used TCR sequencing to identify antigen-specific CD4+ T cell clonotypes by expansion. After 10 days of culture, CD4+ T cells were isolated with the EasySep CD4+ T cell isolation kit. Each participant got two doses of an mRNA SARS-CoV-2 vaccine, either BNT162b2 or mRNA-1273. Healthy vaccine recipients had no prior SARS-CoV-2 infection, confirmed by negative nucleocapsid antibodies before and after vaccination. Two million PBMC per well were cultured with around 9.8 ug/ml peptides in IMDM containing around 4.6% human AB serum, around 9.7 IU/ml IL-2 and gentamicin. Half of the culture medium was replaced with fresh IL-2-containing medium on days 3 and 7. Unless otherwise noted, each peptide stimulation condition was cultured in triplicate wells. PBMC were separated from whole blood using Ficoll-Paque Plus gradient centrifugation and were then either cryopreserved at -140C or used fresh. The overlapping peptide pools covered the spike proteins of SARS-CoV-2 and of the common cold coronaviruses HCoV-NL63, HCoV-OC43 and HCoV-229E. Genomic DNA was extracted from cultured CD4+ T cells with the QIAamp micro DNA kit.

For this clone: Its antigen is unknown. Per-base qualities were not stored, and no clone one base away is much larger.

Receptor libraries were prepared by the immunoSEQ multiplex PCR assay. DNA from the cultured and isolated CD4+ T cells underwent TCR beta CDR3 sequencing. On the authors' methods: Non-productive TCR sequences were discarded, and reads were trimmed to the CDR3 region, with only CDR3s of 7 or more amino acids retained. The MANAFEST web app was used to pick out antigen-specific clonotypes by comparing their expansion in peptide wells with that in reference cultures. To be called positive, a clone needed expansion at FDR<0.05 compared with the reference and with all other wells, an odds ratio greater than 5, and a frequency greater than 0.1% in two replicate wells. A clonotype was defined as cross-reactive if the clonotype was significantly expanded both in SARS-CoV-2 spike wells and in at least one common cold coronavirus spike condition. Using the stringdist R package, CDR3 similarity was measured by Levenshtein distance, and unrooted trees were constructed with ape in R 3.6.1. Drawn from immuneACCESS, this table holds only the in-frame rearrangements with V and J called that TCRdb kept. Clones are partly lost; checked studies trace under half to an unresolved V gene and leave the rest unexplained. The V and J calls and clone size are taken from that table; D and trimming were inferred from the DNA. Within this sample are some 21,000 clones, with roughly 76% of them counted one time only. The ten largest clones represent about 9.3% of the sample.

The CDR3 contains 15 residues, cysteine and phenylalanine counted. Of the read, only the CDR3 DNA is kept; its 45 bases are in frame from base 1. In the germline V gene (reference sequence), CDR1 corresponds to LNHDA and CDR2 to SQIVND. V is cut by 5 bases and J by 4 bases, and the space between the germline ends is 18 bases. This TCR came from a human donor who received a COVID-19 vaccine. The V gene is TRBV19 and the J gene is TRBJ2-7; the D element might be TRBD1 or TRBD2, as each aligns at 5 bases. The sample consisted of CD4+ T cells from PBMCs cultured with HCoV-229E spike peptides, taken after COVID-19 vaccination. The cell subset or site label of this sample denotes: HCoV-229E spike overlapping peptide pool stimulation. The CDR3 in this case is CASSLAPVGGYEQYF. The DNA reads TGTGCCAGTAGTTTGGCCCCCGTTGGGGGATACGAGCAGTACTTC.